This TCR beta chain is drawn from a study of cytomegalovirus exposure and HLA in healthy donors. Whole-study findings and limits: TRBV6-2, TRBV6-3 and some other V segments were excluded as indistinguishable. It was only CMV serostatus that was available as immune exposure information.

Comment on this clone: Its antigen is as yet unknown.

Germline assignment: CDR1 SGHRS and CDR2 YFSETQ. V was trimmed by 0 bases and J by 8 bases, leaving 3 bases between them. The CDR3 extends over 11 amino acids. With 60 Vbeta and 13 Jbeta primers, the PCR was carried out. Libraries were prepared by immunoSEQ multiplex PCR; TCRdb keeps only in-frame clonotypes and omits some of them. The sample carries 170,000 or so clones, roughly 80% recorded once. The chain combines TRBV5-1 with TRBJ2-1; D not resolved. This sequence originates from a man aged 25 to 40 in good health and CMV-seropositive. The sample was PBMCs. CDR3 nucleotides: TGCGCCAGCAGCTTGGCCGATGAGCAGTTCTTC. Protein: CASSLADEQFF.